One sample yielded the 29 T cell receptor beta chains listed below, sequenced in a study of blood T cell repertoires in COVID-19 (TCRdb year 2020). The method was the immunoSEQ multiplex PCR assay. Imported from immuneACCESS, the table was reduced by TCRdb to in-frame sequences with V and J called. These copies leave out some clones; in studies compared against another copy, an unresolved V gene accounts for under half, and the cause of the remainder is not known. Across this sample there are roughly 450,000 clones, with less than 95% seen only once. The ten largest clones capture roughly 0.66% of the sample. What was sequenced was PBMCs or T cells enriched from blood (not recorded which). These receptors were taken from a man aged 18-30 years who had recovered from COVID-19.

The chain recombines TRBV11-1 with TRBJ1-1; a weak D match, TRBD1 (5 bases). V was trimmed by 3 bases and J by 4 bases, leaving 12 bases between them. Germline values: CDR1 SGHAT, CDR2 FQDESV (reference sequence). This CDR3 has 14 amino acids. CDR3 sequence reads: CASSFARVGTEAFF. CDR3 nucleotide sequence: TGTGCCAGCAGCTTCGCCAGGGTGGGCACTGAAGCTTTCTTT.

CDR3 sequence reads: CSASRGTEAFF. The CDR3 DNA follows: TGCAGTGCTAGCAGGGGTACTGAAGCTTTCTTT. The chain has TRBV20-1 and TRBJ1-1; possibly TRBD1 for D (6 bases). V was pared by 3 bases and J by 5 bases, with 7 bases between. Germline assignment: CDR1 DFQATT and CDR2 SNEGSKA (reference sequence). The CDR3 length is 11 residues.

As for this clone: The identical CDR3 is also encoded by other nucleotide sequences in the sample. V gene TRBV3-1 (or the pseudogene TRBV3-2) combines with J gene TRBJ1-1; 7 positions match TRBD1. Germline trimming cut 1 base from V and 5 bases from J; bases unmatched to any gene: 4. CDR1 is LGHDT, CDR2 YNNKEL, per germline (reference sequence). The CDR3 consists of 14 residues. CDR3 protein: CASSQVSGGTEAFF. As DNA, the CDR3 is TGTGCCAGCAGCCAAGTGTCAGGGGGGACTGAAGCTTTCTTT.

This chain connects TRBV5-1 to TRBJ1-1, with 10 bases aligning to TRBD1. The CDR3 consists of 16 residues. The germline gives CDR1 SGHRS, CDR2 YFSETQ. With V trimmed by 3 bases and J by 6 bases, 11 bases remained unmatched. The CDR3 loop reads CASSSQTGGLRAEAFF. The CDR3 DNA reads as TGCGCCAGCAGCTCCCAGACAGGGGGCCTCCGGGCTGAAGCTTTCTTT.

The rearrangement joins TRBV7-2 to TRBJ1-1, with D uncertain. CDR3 length: 13 amino acids. Trimming pared 5 bases from V and 3 bases from J, leaving 10 bases between. The germline CDR1 and CDR2 sequences are SGHTA and FQGNSA. CDR3 region: CASSLMRHTEAFF. DNA of the CDR3: TGTGCCAGCAGCCTAATGCGCCACACTGAAGCTTTCTTT.

The chain uses TRBV21-1 and TRBJ2-7; the D call of TRBD2 is as the table states it, not checked on the DNA. TRBV21-1 has pseudogene status. The CDR3 spans 19 residues. CDR3 sequence reads: CASSLTPTSGRVHSYEQYF. The CDR3 DNA sequence: TGTGCCAGCAGCCTAACACCGACTAGCGGGAGGGTCCACTCCTACGAGCAGTACTTC.

The CDR3 DNA sequence: TGTGCCAGCAGCTGGATAACAGGTTACGAGCAGTACTTC. This codes for CASSWITGYEQYF. This rearrangement joins TRBV5-6 to TRBJ2-7; perhaps TRBD1 as D (5 bases). CDR1 and CDR2 (germline): SGHDT, YYEEEE. Deletions cut 3 bases from V and 4 bases from J, with 11 bases between. The CDR3 runs 13 residues.

This clone showed up just once. The chain combines TRBV12-3 or TRBV12-4 with TRBJ1-6; no clear D. V was trimmed by 3 bases and J by 8 bases, leaving 8 bases between them. CDR3 length: 13 amino acids. The DNA for the CDR3 is TGTGCCAGCAGTTTCGGGGTCGATTCACCCCTCCACTTT. This codes for CASSFGVDSPLHF.

The rearrangement uses TRBV19 and TRBJ1-1, with no clear D. The V end lost 1 base, the J end lost 5 bases, and 11 bases lay between the germline ends. Germline V gives CDR1 LNHDA, CDR2 SQIVND (reference sequence). The CDR3 has 14 amino acids. CDR3 loop: CASSIVEGRTEAFF. In DNA form, the CDR3 reads TGTGCCAGTAGTATAGTGGAGGGAAGGACTGAAGCTTTCTTT.

The table lists this clone with many counts. Within the sample, other DNA sequences also encode this same CDR3. CDR3 nucleotides: TGTGCCAGCTCGGGGGCCATGAACACTGAAGCTTTCTTT. It translates to CASSGAMNTEAFF. This chain joins TRBV18 and TRBJ1-1; possible D gene TRBD1, 6 bases. Trimming removed 6 bases from V and 0 bases from J, with 8 bases in between. This CDR3 is 13 amino acids long. CDR1 and CDR2 (germline): KGHSH, LQKENI.

The V call is TRBV12-3 or TRBV12-4, the J call TRBJ1-5, with 7 bases identical to TRBD1. This CDR3 spans 13 amino acids. V dropped 8 bases and J dropped 7; count of bases not matched to a gene: 8. CDR3 residues: CASSLGGQQPQHF. CDR3 sequence (DNA): TGTGCCAGCTCCCTGGGGGGACAGCAGCCCCAGCATTTT.

The chain has TRBV6-2 or TRBV6-3 and TRBJ2-2; D is perhaps TRBD1 (5 bases). The V end lost 0 bases, the J end lost 0 bases, and 8 bases lay between the germline ends. CDR3 size: 16 residues. Looked up from germline, CDR1 is MNHEY and CDR2 is SVGEGT. CDR3 coding DNA: TGTGCCAGCAGTTACTCGGGGCTAGCGAACACCGGGGAGCTGTTTTTT. It encodes CASSYSGLANTGELFF.

In its sample, this clone was seen a few times. The chain is built from TRBV19 and TRBJ1-1; D is possibly TRBD1 (5 bases). The CDR3 length is 14 residues. Trimming took 3 bases from V and 5 from J, leaving 13 bases between them. Germline V gene lookup returns CDR1 LNHDA and CDR2 SQIVND (reference sequence). CDR3 DNA sequence: TGTGCCAGTAGTATGTTTAGGGGAAATACTGAAGCTTTCTTT. Translation: CASSMFRGNTEAFF.

This clone was detected ten times or more. The rearrangement uses TRBV4-1 and TRBJ2-5; 12 bases are shared with TRBD2. This CDR3 region has 16 residues. The J segment lost 6 bases and the V segment lost 1 base, leaving 6 bases of the junction unmatched. Germline V lookup: CDR1 MGHRA, CDR2 YSYEKL. Here the CDR3 DNA reads TGCGCCAGCAGCCAAGGGCTAGCGGGAGGGAGGAAGACCCAGTACTTC. It codes for CASSQGLAGGRKTQYF.

The rearrangement uses TRBV19 and TRBJ1-6, with D unresolved. V was cut by 7 bases and J by 9 bases, with 19 bases left in between. The CDR3 is made up of 15 amino acids. CDR1 and CDR2 (germline): LNHDA, SQIVND (reference sequence). CDR3 residues: CASTSMAVQGSPLHF. Here the CDR3 DNA reads TGTGCCAGTACTAGCATGGCCGTTCAAGGTTCACCCCTCCACTTT.

The chain carries TRBV5-1 and TRBJ2-2; perhaps TRBD1 as D (5 bases). Germline V lookup: CDR1 SGHRS, CDR2 YFSETQ. The CDR3 has 15 amino acids. Trimming pared 1 base from V and 5 bases from J, leaving 12 bases between. The CDR3 reads CASSLTRVGTGELFF. The CDR3 bases are TGCGCCAGCAGCTTGACCAGGGTGGGAACCGGGGAGCTGTTTTTT.

V and J are TRBV18 and TRBJ2-5; possible D gene TRBD2, 5 bases. V was trimmed by 2 bases and J by 5 bases, leaving 9 bases between them. The CDR3 length is 13 residues. From germline, CDR1 is KGHSH and CDR2 LQKENI. Written as DNA, the CDR3 is TGTGCCAGCTCACCAACACTAGACGAGACCCAGTACTTC. Protein sequence: CASSPTLDETQYF.

A note on this clone: Mismatch with germline at one junction end may stem from a read error. The chain employs TRBV28 and TRBJ1-2; 8 bases match TRBD1. From germline, CDR1 is MDHEN and CDR2 SYDVKM. The CDR3 totals 13 residues. CDR3 coding DNA: TGTGCCAGCAGTGCCTCACAGGGGGAAAGAGTTCAGTTC. This codes for CASSASQGERVQF.

The chain combines TRBV28 with TRBJ1-1; a weak D match, TRBD1 (5 bases). The germline CDR1 and CDR2 sequences are MDHEN and SYDVKM. The CDR3 runs to 14 residues. The ends were cut back, 6 bases at V and 0 bases at J, with 11 bases in the middle. As DNA, the CDR3 is TGTGCCAGCAGCATAACAGGTTTGAACACTGAAGCTTTCTTT. Its protein is CASSITGLNTEAFF.

The chain recombines TRBV18 with TRBJ1-5, with D uncertain. Germline-derived CDR1 and CDR2 are KGHSH and LQKENI. This CDR3 is built from 15 residues. Trimming took 3 bases from V and 0 from J, leaving 9 bases between them. The CDR3: CASSPAGNSNQPQHF. The DNA of the CDR3 is TGTGCCAGCTCACCGGCGGGGAATAGCAATCAGCCCCAGCATTTT.

This clone was recorded only once. The rearrangement uses TRBV6-1 and TRBJ2-5, with a tentative D call TRBD2 (5 bases). Germline V gene lookup returns CDR1 MNHNS and CDR2 SASEGT. The CDR3 is 15 amino acids. Trimming took off 7 bases at V and 2 bases at J, with 17 bases between the two ends. CDR3 in amino acids: CASTQLVTKQETQYF. DNA for the CDR3: TGTGCCAGCACCCAACTAGTGACGAAACAAGAGACCCAGTACTTC.

V is TRBV6-5 and J is TRBJ1-2; D is ambiguous. Trimming stripped 5 bases from V and 5 bases from J, with 12 bases between. This CDR3 has 13 amino acids. Germline loops: CDR1 MNHEY, CDR2 SVGAGI. The CDR3 DNA follows: TGTGCCAGCAGTCCGAGGGATGAGTATGGCTACACCTTC. Translated, it gives CASSPRDEYGYTF.

Note on this clone: The sample holds other DNA sequences that translate to the same CDR3. CDR3 in amino acids: CASSLTGNQPQHF. The CDR3 DNA sequence: TGTGCCAGCAGTTTGACAGGGAACCAGCCCCAGCATTTT. This chain links TRBV12-3 or TRBV12-4 with TRBJ1-5; 7 nucleotides agree with TRBD1. The V segment lost 3 bases and the J segment 7 bases; nucleotides outside the gene matches: 3. The CDR3 totals 13 residues.

The chain carries TRBV28 and TRBJ1-2; weak D call: TRBD1 (6 bases). CDR1 is MDHEN and CDR2 is SYDVKM in the germline V gene. This CDR3 contains 17 residues. The germline V and J ends were trimmed by 3 bases and 7 bases, with 24 bases remaining between them. In DNA, the CDR3 is TGTGCCAGCAGTTTTACGCCGGCGCTGGGGGCAAACAGTGGCTACACCTTC. This codes for CASSFTPALGANSGYTF.

The chain is built from TRBV19 and TRBJ2-2; 8 nucleotides match TRBD2. Per the germline V gene, CDR1 is LNHDA and CDR2 is SQIVND (reference sequence). V trimming: 2 bases; J trimming: 5 bases; junction bases outside the gene matches: 7. The CDR3 covers 16 residues. The CDR3 loop is CASSITAGDWTGELFF. The CDR3 bases are TGTGCCAGTAGTATAACAGCGGGAGATTGGACCGGGGAGCTGTTTTTT.

The V gene is TRBV10-3, the J gene TRBJ1-2; D remains unclear. CDR1 and CDR2 from the germline V gene are ENHRY and SYGVKD. The CDR3 is 11 residues long. The V end lost 2 bases, the J end lost 7 bases, and 5 bases lay between the germline ends. Here the CDR3 reads CAISEGGGYTF. The CDR3 DNA follows: TGTGCCATCAGTGAGGGCGGTGGCTACACCTTC.

V gene TRBV7-8 combines with J gene TRBJ1-2; perhaps TRBD1 as D (5 bases). The length of the CDR3 is 12 residues. V lost 2 bases, J lost 9 bases, and 10 bases lay in between. The germline CDR1 and CDR2 sequences are SGHVS and FQNEAQ. This chain's CDR3 is CASSLQGSRYTF. In DNA form, the CDR3 reads TGTGCCAGCAGCTTACAGGGCTCCCGCTACACCTTC.

The chain links TRBV5-6 to TRBJ2-7; 9 bases map to TRBD2. Trimming at V came to 4 bases and at J to 3 bases, leaving 5 bases not matched to a gene. CDR1 and CDR2 from the germline V gene are SGHDT and YYEEEE. This CDR3 has 14 amino acids. CDR3 in DNA: TGTGCCAGCAGCACCCTAGCGGGAAGCTACGAGCAGTACTTC. It translates to CASSTLAGSYEQYF.

This sequence joins TRBV19 and TRBJ2-2; 10 bases align to TRBD2. The V gene's germline CDR1 is LNHDA and CDR2 SQIVND (reference sequence). V lost 8 bases, J lost 5 bases, and 8 bases stayed unmatched. CDR3 length equals 15 residues. CDR3 amino acids: CASFAGTSVTGELFF. The CDR3 nucleotides read TGTGCCAGTTTCGCCGGGACTAGCGTAACCGGGGAGCTGTTTTTT.